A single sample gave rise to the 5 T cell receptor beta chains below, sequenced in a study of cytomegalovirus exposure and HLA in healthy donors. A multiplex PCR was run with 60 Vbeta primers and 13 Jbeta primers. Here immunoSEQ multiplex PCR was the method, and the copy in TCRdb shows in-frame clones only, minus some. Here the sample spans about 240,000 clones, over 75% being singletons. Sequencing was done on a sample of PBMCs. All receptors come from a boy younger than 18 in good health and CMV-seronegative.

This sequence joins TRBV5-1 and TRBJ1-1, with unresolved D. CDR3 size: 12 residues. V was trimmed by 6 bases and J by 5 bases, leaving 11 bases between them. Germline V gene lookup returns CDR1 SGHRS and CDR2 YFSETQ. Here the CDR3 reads CASTGSGTEAFF. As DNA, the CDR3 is TGCGCCAGCACCGGGTCCGGGACTGAAGCTTTCTTT.

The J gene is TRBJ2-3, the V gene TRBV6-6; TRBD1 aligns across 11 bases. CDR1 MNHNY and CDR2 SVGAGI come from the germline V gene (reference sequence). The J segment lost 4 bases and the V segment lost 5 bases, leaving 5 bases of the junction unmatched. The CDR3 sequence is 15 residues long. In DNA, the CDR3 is TGTGCCAGCAGTGTGGGACAGGGGGGTTCAGATACGCAGTATTTT. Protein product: CASSVGQGGSDTQYF.

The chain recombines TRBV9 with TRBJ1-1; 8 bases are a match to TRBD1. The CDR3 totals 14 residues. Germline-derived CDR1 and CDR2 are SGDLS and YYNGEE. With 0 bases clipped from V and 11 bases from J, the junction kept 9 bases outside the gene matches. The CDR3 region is CASSVAITGGKAFF. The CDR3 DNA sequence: TGTGCCAGCAGCGTAGCTATAACAGGGGGTAAGGCTTTCTTT.

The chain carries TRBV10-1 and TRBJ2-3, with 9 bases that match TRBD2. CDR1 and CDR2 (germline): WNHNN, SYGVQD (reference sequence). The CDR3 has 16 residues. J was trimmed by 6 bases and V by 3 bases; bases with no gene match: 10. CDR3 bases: TGCGCCAGCAGTGACGACGTAGCGGGGGCTGCGGATACGCAGTATTTT. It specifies CASSDDVAGAADTQYF.

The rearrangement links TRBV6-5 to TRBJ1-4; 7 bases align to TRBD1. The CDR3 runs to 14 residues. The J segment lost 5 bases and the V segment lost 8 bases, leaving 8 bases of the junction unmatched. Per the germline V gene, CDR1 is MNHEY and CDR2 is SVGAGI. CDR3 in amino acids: CASGLGTDNEKLFF. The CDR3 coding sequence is TGTGCCAGCGGCCTAGGGACAGACAATGAAAAACTGTTTTTT.